The 8 T cell receptor beta chains below come from one sample, sequenced in a study of T cell responses to AZD1222 COVID-19 vaccine. The method was immunoSEQ multiplex PCR; TCRdb's version includes in-frame clones alone and lacks a portion of them. The sample has around 150,000 clones, 90% to 95% seen once. Here the sequenced sample was peripheral blood, taken 28 days after the second AZD1222 dose. All receptors come from an adult who received the AZD1222 COVID-19 vaccine.

The chain couples TRBV6-1 to TRBJ1-3; no clear D. CDR1 MNHNS and CDR2 SASEGT come from the germline V gene. The CDR3 runs 15 residues. V was cut by 2 bases and J by 0 bases, with 8 bases left in between. The CDR3: CASSEWVSSGNTIYF. DNA for the CDR3: TGTGCCAGCAGTGAATGGGTGAGCTCTGGAAACACCATATATTTT.

The rearrangement joins TRBV11-3 to TRBJ2-2; D ambiguous. Trimming left V 4 bases short and J 5 bases short, with 14 bases between. Germline V lookup: CDR1 SGHNT, CDR2 YENEEA. The CDR3 runs 15 residues. This CDR3 is CASSSRKTSTGELFF. CDR3 sequence (DNA): TGTGCCAGCAGCTCTAGAAAGACTTCAACCGGGGAGCTGTTTTTT.

V is TRBV19 and J is TRBJ1-2; a possible D gene is TRBD1 (5 bases). CDR1 is LNHDA, CDR2 SQIVND, per germline (reference sequence). V was trimmed by 6 bases and J by 3 bases, leaving 14 bases between them. CDR3 size: 14 residues. This CDR3 is CASRIVGGYYGYTF. The CDR3 DNA is TGTGCCAGTAGAATCGTGGGGGGGTACTATGGCTACACCTTC. Filled out from reference TRBV19 and TRBJ1-2, the complete variable domain reads DGGITQSPKYLFRKEGQNVTLSCEQNLNHDAMYWYRQDPGQGLRLIYYSQIVNDFQKGDIAEGYSVSREKKESFPLTVTSAQKNPTAFYLCASRIVGGYYGYTFGSGTRLTVV.

The CDR3 DNA reads TGTGCCAGCAGCCAATACGACGGAGCCTACGAGCAGTACTTC. Translating gives CASSQYDGAYEQYF. This chain links TRBV4-2 with TRBJ2-7, with D unresolved. This CDR3 has 14 amino acids. Between the trimmed V and J ends, which lost 2 bases and 2 bases, there was a span of 10 bases. Germline V gives CDR1 LGHNA, CDR2 YNFKEQ.

CDR3 bases: TGTGCCACCTCGACTAGCGGTCCGAACATTCAGTACTTC. Its translation: CATSTSGPNIQYF. V and J are TRBV19 and TRBJ2-4; 9 bases line up with TRBD2. From germline, CDR1 is LNHDA and CDR2 SQIVND (reference sequence). The CDR3 is 13 amino acids. V was pared by 10 bases and J by 7 bases, with 8 bases of the junction left unmatched. The whole variable domain, filled in from reference TRBV19 and TRBJ2-4, reads DGGITQSPKYLFRKEGQNVTLSCEQNLNHDAMYWYRQDPGQGLRLIYYSQIVNDFQKGDIAEGYSVSREKKESFPLTVTSAQKNPTAFYLCATSTSGPNIQYFGAGTRLSVL.

This clone was seen just once. The V call is TRBV7-9, the J call TRBJ2-7; 9 positions agree with TRBD1. The length of the CDR3 is 16 residues. V trimming: 4 bases; J trimming: 9 bases; junction bases outside the gene matches: 16. Looked up from germline, CDR1 is SEHNR and CDR2 is FQNEAQ (reference sequence). CDR3 region: CASSSEAGTGILRQYF. The DNA of the CDR3 is TGTGCCAGCAGCTCAGAGGCCGGGACAGGGATTTTACGGCAGTACTTC. Using reference TRBV7-9 and TRBJ2-7 for the parts outside the CDR3, the full variable domain is DTGVSQNPRHKITKRGQNVTFRCDPISEHNRLYWYRQTLGQGPEFLTYFQNEAQLEKSRLLSDRFSAERPKGSFSTLEIQRTEQGDSAMYLCASSSEAGTGILRQYFGPGTRLTVT.

CDR3 amino acids: CASSPLVLRNEQFF. The CDR3 coding sequence is TGTGCCAGCTCACCACTGGTCCTGCGCAATGAGCAGTTCTTC. The rearrangement joins TRBV18 to TRBJ2-1; D is undetermined. Germline CDR1 reads KGHSH; CDR2 reads LQKENI. The CDR3 is 14 residues long. Trimming removed 1 base from V and 6 bases from J, with 10 bases in between.

The J gene is TRBJ1-5, the V gene TRBV30; D ambiguous. Trimming removed 2 bases from V and 4 bases from J, with 9 bases in between. This CDR3 has 13 residues. Per germline, CDR1 GTSNPN and CDR2 SVGIG (reference sequence). The CDR3, as DNA: TGTGCCTGGAGTCCCCACCTTAATCAGCCCCAGCATTTT. This codes for CAWSPHLNQPQHF.